This T cell receptor (beta chain) was sequenced in a study of T cell repertoires in urothelial bladder cancer. Regarding the study as a whole: Carcinoma specimens had median about 2.2% tumor infiltrating lymphocytes, benign 10% to 15%. Carcinoma specimens had fewer T cells than benign specimens.

TCRdb's copy holds only in-frame clones and misses some; the assay was immunoSEQ multiplex PCR. In the table there are 5,000 to 6,500 clones, about 64% of which are singletons. Trimming pared 5 bases from V and 0 bases from J, leaving 17 bases between. This CDR3 contains 17 residues. Germline V gene sequence: CDR1 SGHAT, CDR2 FQNNGV. This clone was picked up a small number of times. Its target is unknown. This sequence was found in a human donor with urothelial carcinoma. The chain uses TRBV11-2 and TRBJ1-3; tentative D call: TRBD1 (6 bases). The sample was tumor-infiltrating cells from bladder cancer. The DNA for the CDR3 is TGTGCCAGCAGCCCCCTGGACAGAAGAAGCTCTGGAAACACCATATATTTT. Its protein is CASSPLDRRSSGNTIYF.